This TCR beta chain was recovered during a study of T cells in localized non-small cell lung cancer. The study's findings and limits: The highest T cell clonality was in uninvolved adjacent lung, above tumor. Adjacent lung exhibited a median of about 56 among the 100 most abundant tumor clones.

There are 14 residues in the CDR3. Between the trimmed V and J ends, which lost 5 bases and 5 bases, there was a span of 14 bases. CDR1 and CDR2 from the germline V gene are SGDLS and YYNGEE. Produced via immunoSEQ multiplex PCR; TCRdb's table is partial and in-frame only. The table shows tens of thousands of clones, with roughly 84% occurring only once. On this clone itself: Antigen specificity is unknown.

The sample consisted of peripheral blood, taken before any cancer treatment. The receptor was derived from an older male donor with stage I squamous cell lung carcinoma. This chain connects TRBV9 to TRBJ1-5, with D possibly matching TRBD1 (6 bases). In DNA form, the CDR3 reads TGTGCCAGCAGTCATGGGCAGGGGTATCAGCCCCAGCATTTT. Residues: CASSHGQGYQPQHF.